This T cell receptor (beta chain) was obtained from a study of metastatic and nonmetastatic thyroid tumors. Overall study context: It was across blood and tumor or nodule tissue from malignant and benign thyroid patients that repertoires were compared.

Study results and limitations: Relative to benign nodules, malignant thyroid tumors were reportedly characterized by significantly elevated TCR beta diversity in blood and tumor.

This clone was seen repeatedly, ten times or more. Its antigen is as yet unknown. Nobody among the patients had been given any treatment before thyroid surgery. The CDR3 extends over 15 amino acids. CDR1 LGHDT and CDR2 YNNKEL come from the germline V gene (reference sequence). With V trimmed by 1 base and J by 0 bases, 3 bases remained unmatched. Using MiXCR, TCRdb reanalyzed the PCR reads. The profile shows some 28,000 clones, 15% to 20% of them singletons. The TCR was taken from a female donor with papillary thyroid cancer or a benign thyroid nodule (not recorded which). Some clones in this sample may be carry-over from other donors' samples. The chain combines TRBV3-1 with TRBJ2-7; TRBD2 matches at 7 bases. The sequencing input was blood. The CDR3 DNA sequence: TGTGCCAGCAGCCAAGGCGGGAGCTACTCCTACGAGCAGTACTTC. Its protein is CASSQGGSYSYEQYF.